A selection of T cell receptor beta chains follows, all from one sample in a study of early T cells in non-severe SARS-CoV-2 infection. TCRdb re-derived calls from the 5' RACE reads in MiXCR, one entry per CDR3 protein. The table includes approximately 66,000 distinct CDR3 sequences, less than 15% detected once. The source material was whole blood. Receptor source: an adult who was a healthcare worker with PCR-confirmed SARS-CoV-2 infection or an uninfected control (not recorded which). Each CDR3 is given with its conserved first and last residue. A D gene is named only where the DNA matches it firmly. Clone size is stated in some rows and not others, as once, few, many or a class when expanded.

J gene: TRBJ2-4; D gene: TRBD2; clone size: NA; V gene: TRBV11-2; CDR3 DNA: TGTGCCAGCAGCGGACCCCTAGCGGGAGGGCCCTTGGCCAAAAACATTCAGTACTTC; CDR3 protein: CASSGPLAGGPLAKNIQYF
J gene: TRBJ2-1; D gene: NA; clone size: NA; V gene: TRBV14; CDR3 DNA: TGTGCCAGCAGAGACTTGGTATCCTATGAGCAGTTCTTC; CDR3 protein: CASRDLVSYEQFF
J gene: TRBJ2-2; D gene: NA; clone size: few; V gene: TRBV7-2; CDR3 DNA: TGTGCCAGCAGCTTAGCGGTAATGGGAACCGGGGAGCTGTTTTTT; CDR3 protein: CASSLAVMGTGELFF
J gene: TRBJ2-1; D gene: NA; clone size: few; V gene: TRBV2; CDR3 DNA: TGTGCCAGCACCACCTTACGGGACGATGAGCAGTTCTTC; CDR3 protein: CASTTLRDDEQFF
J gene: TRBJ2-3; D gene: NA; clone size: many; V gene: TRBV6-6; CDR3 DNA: TGTGCCAGCAGTTATGGACCCACAGATACGCAGTATTTT; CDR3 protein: CASSYGPTDTQYF
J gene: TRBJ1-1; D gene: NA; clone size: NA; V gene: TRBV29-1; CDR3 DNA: TGCAGCGAGGCGTCACCGGGAGAAGCTTTCTTT; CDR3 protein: CSEASPGEAFF
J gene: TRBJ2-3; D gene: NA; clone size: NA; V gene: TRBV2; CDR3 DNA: TGTGCCAGCAGCCGGACAACTAGCACAGATACGCAGTATTTT; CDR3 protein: CASSRTTSTDTQYF
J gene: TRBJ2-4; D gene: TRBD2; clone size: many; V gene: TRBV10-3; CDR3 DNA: TGTGCCATCAGTGAGTCTTGGACTAGCGGGAGAAACATTCAGTACTTC; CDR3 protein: CAISESWTSGRNIQYF
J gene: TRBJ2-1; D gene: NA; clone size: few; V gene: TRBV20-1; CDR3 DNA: TGCAGTGCTCATACTTTCGGCGGGGCCTACAATGAGCAGTTCTTC; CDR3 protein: CSAHTFGGAYNEQFF
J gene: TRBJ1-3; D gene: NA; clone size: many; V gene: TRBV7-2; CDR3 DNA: TGTGCCAGCAGCTCGACGGCTGCCTCTGGAAACACCATATATTTT; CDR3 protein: CASSSTAASGNTIYF
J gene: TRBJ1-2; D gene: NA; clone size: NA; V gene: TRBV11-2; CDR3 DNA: TGTGCCAGCAGCGAATTTGCCGGGCAGGGGCCATTCGGCTACACCTTC; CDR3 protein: CASSEFAGQGPFGYTF
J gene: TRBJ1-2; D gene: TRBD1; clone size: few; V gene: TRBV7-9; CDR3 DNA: TGTGCCAGCGGAACGGGGACAGGGAACTATGGCTACACCTTC; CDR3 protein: CASGTGTGNYGYTF
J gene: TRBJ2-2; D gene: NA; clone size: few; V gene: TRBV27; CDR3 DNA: TGTGCCAGCGACTTAGGGAACACCGGGGAGCTGTTTTTT; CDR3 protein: CASDLGNTGELFF
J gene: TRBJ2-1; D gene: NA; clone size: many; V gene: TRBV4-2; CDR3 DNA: TGTGCCAGCAGTTCGGCGGGGCATGAGCAGTTCTTC; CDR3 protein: CASSSAGHEQFF
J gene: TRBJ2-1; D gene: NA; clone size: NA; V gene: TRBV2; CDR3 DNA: TGTGCCACCAAGGGACTGGGGATCAATGAGCAGTTCTTC; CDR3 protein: CATKGLGINEQFF
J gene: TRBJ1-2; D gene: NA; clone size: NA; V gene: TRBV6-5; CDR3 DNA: TGTGCCAGCAGTTACACCGGGTCAGGGCTTGAAGACTTC; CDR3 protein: CASSYTGSGLEDF
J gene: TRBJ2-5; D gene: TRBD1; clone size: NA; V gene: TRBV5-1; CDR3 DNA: TGCGCCAGCAGTACAAGACAGGGCTCACAAGAGACCCAGTACTTC; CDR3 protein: CASSTRQGSQETQYF
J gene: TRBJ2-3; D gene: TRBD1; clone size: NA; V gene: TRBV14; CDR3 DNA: TGTGCCAGCAGCCCGCGACGTGGCAGGGGGCAAACAGATACGCAGTATTTT; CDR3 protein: CASSPRRGRGQTDTQYF
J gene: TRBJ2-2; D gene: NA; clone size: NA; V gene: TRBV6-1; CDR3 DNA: TGTGCCAGCAGGAACCGGAGAGGGGCCTTCGCTAGGAACACCGGGGAGCTGTTTTTT; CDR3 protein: CASRNRRGAFARNTGELFF
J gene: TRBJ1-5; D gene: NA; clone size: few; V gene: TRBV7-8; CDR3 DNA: TGTGCCAGCAGCTATCAGGGGAATCAGCCCCAGCATTTT; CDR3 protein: CASSYQGNQPQHF
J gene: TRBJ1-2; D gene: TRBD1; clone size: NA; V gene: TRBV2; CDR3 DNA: TGTGCCAGCAGTGGGGGACAGGGACTCTATGGCTACACCTTC; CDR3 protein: CASSGGQGLYGYTF
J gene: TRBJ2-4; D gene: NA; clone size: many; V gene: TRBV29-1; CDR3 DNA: TGCAGCGCCCTACCGTTGTCCAAAAACATTCAGTACTTC; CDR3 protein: CSALPLSKNIQYF
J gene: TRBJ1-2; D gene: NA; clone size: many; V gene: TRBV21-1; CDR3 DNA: TGTGCCAGCAGCAAAGATAATTGGGGGTGGGATGGCTACACCTTC; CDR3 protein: CASSKDNWGWDGYTF
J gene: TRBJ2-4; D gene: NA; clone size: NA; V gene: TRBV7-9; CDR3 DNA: TGTGCCGCGAGGGGACTAGCCAAAAACATTCAGTACTTC; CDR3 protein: CAARGLAKNIQYF
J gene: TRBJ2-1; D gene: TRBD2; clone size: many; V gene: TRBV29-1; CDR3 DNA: TGCAGCGTTGAAGATCTGGGGACTAGCGGGGGTCTGAGGTCCTACAATGAGCAGTTCTTC; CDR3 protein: CSVEDLGTSGGLRSYNEQFF
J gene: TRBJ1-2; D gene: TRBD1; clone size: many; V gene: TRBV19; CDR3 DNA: TGTGCCAGTAGTTCGGGGACAGGGGAATCCTATGGCTACACCTTC; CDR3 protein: CASSSGTGESYGYTF
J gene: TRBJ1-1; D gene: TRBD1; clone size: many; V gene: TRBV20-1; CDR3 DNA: TGCAGTGCTAGTCCCGCTACAGGGGAGGACACTGAAGCTTTCTTT; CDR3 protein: CSASPATGEDTEAFF
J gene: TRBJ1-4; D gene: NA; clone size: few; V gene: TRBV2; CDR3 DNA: TGTGCCAGCAGTGACAGGGGATCGGCGGGTGAAAAACTGTTTTTT; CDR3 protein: CASSDRGSAGEKLFF
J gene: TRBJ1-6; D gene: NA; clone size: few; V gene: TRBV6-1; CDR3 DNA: TGTGCCAGCAACGAGAGAAGGAATTCACCCCTCCACTTT; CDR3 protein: CASNERRNSPLHF
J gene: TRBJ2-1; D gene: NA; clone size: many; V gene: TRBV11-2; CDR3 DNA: TGTGCCAGCAGCATTCAGGCACGGGTGGGTGAGCAGTTCTTC; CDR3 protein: CASSIQARVGEQFF
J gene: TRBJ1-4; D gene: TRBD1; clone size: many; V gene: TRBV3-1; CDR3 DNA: TGTGCCAGCAGCCAAGATCTAGGGGGCGAAAAACTGTTTTTT; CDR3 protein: CASSQDLGGEKLFF
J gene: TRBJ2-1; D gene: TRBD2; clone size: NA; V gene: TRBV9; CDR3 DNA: TGTGCCAGCAGCCCCGATATCAAAGCGGGATTACTCTTC; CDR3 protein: CASSPDIKAGLLF
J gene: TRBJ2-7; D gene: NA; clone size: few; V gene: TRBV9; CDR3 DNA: TGTGCCAGCAGCGTCGCAGGGTACGAGCAGTACTTC; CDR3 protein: CASSVAGYEQYF
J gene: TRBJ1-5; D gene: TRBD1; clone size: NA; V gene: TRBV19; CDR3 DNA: TGTGCCAGTAGTACGGGACAGGGTCGGAATCAGCCCCAGCATTTT; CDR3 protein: CASSTGQGRNQPQHF
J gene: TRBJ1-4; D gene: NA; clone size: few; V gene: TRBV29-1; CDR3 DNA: TGCAGCGTTGGAGGGCGAAATAATGAAAAACTGTTTTTT; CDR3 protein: CSVGGRNNEKLFF
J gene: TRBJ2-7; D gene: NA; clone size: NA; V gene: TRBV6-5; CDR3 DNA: TGTGCCAGCAGCCCTGACTGGGAAGCCTACGAGCAGTACTTC; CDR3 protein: CASSPDWEAYEQYF